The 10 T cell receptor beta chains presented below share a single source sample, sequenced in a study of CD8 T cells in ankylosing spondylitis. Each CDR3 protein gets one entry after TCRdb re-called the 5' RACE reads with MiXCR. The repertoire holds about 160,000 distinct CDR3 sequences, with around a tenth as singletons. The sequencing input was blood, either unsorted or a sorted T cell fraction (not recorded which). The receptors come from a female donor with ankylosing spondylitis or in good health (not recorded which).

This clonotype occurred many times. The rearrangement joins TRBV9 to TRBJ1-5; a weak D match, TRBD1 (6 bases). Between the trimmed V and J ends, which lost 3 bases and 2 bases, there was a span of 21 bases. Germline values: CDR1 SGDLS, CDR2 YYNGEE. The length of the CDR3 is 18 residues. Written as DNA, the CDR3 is TGTGCCAGCAGCGACGGGACAAACTTAGAAACGGGCAATCAGCCCCAGCATTTT. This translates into CASSDGTNLETGNQPQHF.

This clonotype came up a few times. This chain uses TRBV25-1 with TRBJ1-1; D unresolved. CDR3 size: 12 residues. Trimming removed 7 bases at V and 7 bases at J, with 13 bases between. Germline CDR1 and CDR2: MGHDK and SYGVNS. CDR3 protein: CASNGLSGEAFF. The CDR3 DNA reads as TGTGCCAGCAATGGTCTCTCGGGTGAAGCTTTCTTT.

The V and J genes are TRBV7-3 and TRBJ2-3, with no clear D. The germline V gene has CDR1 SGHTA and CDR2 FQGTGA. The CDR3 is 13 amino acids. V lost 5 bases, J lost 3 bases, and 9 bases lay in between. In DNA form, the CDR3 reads TGTGCCAGCAGCCAGCTTGGGACAGATACGCAGTATTTT. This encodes CASSQLGTDTQYF.

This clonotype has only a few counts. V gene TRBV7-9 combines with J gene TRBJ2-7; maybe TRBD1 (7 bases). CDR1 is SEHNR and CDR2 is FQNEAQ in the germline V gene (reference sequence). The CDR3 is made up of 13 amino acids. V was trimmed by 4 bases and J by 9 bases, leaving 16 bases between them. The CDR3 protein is CASSYQGGEAQYF. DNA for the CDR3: TGTGCCAGCAGCTACCAGGGGGGAGAGGCGCAGTACTTC.

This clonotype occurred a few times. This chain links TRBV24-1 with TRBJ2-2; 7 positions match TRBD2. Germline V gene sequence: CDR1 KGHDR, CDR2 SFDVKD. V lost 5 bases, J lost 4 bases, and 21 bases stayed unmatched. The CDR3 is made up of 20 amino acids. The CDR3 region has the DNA TGTGCCACCAGTGCCCTTCCCGGGACTATCGGAACAAACCCCACCGGGGAGCTGTTTTTT. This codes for CATSALPGTIGTNPTGELFF.

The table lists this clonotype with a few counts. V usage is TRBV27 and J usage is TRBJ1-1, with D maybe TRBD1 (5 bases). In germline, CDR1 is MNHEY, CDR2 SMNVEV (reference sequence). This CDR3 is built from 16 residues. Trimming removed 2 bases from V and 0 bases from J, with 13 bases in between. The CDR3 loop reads CASSLIGGPMNTEAFF. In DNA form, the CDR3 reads TGTGCCAGCAGTTTAATTGGGGGTCCCATGAACACTGAAGCTTTCTTT.

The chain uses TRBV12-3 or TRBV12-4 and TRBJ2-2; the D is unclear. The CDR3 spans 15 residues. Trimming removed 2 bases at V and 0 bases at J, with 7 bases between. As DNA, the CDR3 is TGTGCCAGCAGTTTAAAAGGGTCGAACACCGGGGAGCTGTTTTTT. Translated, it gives CASSLKGSNTGELFF.

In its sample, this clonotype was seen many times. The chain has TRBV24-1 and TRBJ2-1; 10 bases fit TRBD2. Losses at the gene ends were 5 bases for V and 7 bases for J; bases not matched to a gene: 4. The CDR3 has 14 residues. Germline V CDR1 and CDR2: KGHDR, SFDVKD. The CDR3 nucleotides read TGTGCCACCAGTGGCCTAGCGGGAGAGAATGAGCAGTTCTTC. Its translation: CATSGLAGENEQFF.

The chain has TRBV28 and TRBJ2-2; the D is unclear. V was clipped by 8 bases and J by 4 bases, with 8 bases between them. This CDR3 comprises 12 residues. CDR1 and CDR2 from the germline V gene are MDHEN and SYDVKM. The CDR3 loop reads CASSPLTGELFF. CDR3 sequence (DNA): TGTGCCAGCTCCCCCCTCACCGGGGAGCTGTTTTTT.

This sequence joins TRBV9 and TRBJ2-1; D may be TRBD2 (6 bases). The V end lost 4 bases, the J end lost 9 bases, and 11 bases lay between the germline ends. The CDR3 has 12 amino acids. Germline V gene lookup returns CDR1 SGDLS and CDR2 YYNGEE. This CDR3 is CASSPGGSEQFF. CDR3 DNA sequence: TGTGCCAGCAGCCCCGGGGGTAGTGAGCAGTTCTTC.